The 15 T cell receptor beta chains in this list originate from one sample, sequenced in a study of vaccination and CD4 T cells after COVID-19. Their antigen targets remain unknown. Treatment in this sample: roughly ten-day PBMC culture with coronavirus spike peptide pools or control peptides (ViraFEST assay). Sequencing of DNA taken from cultured CD4+ T cells relied on the Oncomine TCR Beta short-read assay. TCRdb processed the PCR reads anew with MiXCR; each CDR3 protein has one entry. Of about 25,000 distinct CDR3 sequences in the sample, 45% to 50% are singletons; the top ten hold 5.5% to 7%. The sequenced sample consisted of CD4+ T cells from blood, cultured in vitro. All receptors derive from a human donor who had recovered from COVID-19.

V usage is TRBV4-2 and J usage is TRBJ1-2; TRBD1 agrees at 9 bases. V dropped 1 base and J dropped 4; count of bases not matched to a gene: 10. Germline loops: CDR1 LGHNA, CDR2 YNFKEQ. The CDR3 is made up of 17 amino acids. The CDR3, as DNA: TGTGCCAGCAGCCAAGCTACCCCCCGGGACAGGGTCTATGGCTACACCTTC. It yields the protein CASSQATPRDRVYGYTF.

This clonotype showed up just a few times. The CDR3 coding sequence is TGCAGTGCTGATACCGGGACAGGGGCCACTGAAGCTTTCTTT. This encodes CSADTGTGATEAFF. This sequence joins TRBV20-1 and TRBJ1-1; 10 bases line up with TRBD1. Trimming cost V 5 bases and J 4 bases; bases outside gene matches: 7. CDR1 is DFQATT and CDR2 is SNEGSKA in the germline V gene (reference sequence). This CDR3 region has 14 residues.

The chain recombines TRBV19 with TRBJ1-5; no firm D call. Germline loops: CDR1 LNHDA, CDR2 SQIVND (reference sequence). The CDR3 spans 15 residues. With 4 bases removed from V and 0 bases from J, the gap between germline ends came to 10 bases. For the CDR3, the DNA is TGTGCCAGTAGTACCCACTTATATAGCAATCAGCCCCAGCATTTT. Its translation: CASSTHLYSNQPQHF.

This clonotype has just a few counts. The V gene is TRBV27, the J gene TRBJ2-7; TRBD2 is a possible D gene (6 bases). Germline V gene sequence: CDR1 MNHEY, CDR2 SMNVEV (reference sequence). The CDR3 contains 18 residues. Trimming removed 4 bases at V and 3 bases at J, with 25 bases between. The CDR3 DNA sequence: TGTGCCAGCAGTTCGGGGGAAGGTGACGGGAGACCTTGCTACGAGCAGTACTTC. Protein sequence: CASSSGEGDGRPCYEQYF.

J is TRBJ1-1 and V is TRBV20-1; perhaps TRBD1 as D (5 bases). The germline gives CDR1 DFQATT, CDR2 SNEGSKA (reference sequence). Trimming left V 3 bases short and J 5 bases short, with 16 bases between. The CDR3 is 14 residues long. CDR3 loop: CSARVRGAGTEAFF. CDR3 DNA: TGCAGTGCTAGGGTTCGAGGGGCAGGGACTGAAGCTTTCTTT.

This clonotype was detected only a few times. This chain links TRBV20-1 with TRBJ1-4, with a weak D call TRBD1 (5 bases). CDR3 length equals 14 residues. The germline V gene has CDR1 DFQATT and CDR2 SNEGSKA (reference sequence). Trimming stripped 0 bases from V and 3 bases from J, with 8 bases between. The CDR3, as DNA: TGCAGTGCTAGAGATGGGGGTTCTAATGAAAAACTGTTTTTT. It specifies CSARDGGSNEKLFF.

This clonotype showed up just once. The chain employs TRBV6-5 and TRBJ1-1; 8 bases are shared with TRBD1. The CDR3 runs 16 residues. Germline lookup yields CDR1 MNHEY and CDR2 SVGAGI. V lost 0 bases to trimming and J lost 3 bases; unmatched junction nucleotides: 6. The CDR3 DNA sequence: TGTGCCAGCAGTTACTCGACAGGACAGGGATACACTGAAGCTTTCTTT. The encoded protein is CASSYSTGQGYTEAFF.

The V and J genes are TRBV12-3 or TRBV12-4 and TRBJ2-3, with TRBD2 as a possible D gene (6 bases). The CDR3 has 15 residues. Between the trimmed V and J ends, which lost 4 bases and 2 bases, there was a span of 13 bases. CDR3 DNA sequence: TGTGCCAGCAGTTCTGCCCGGGGGTCCACAGATACGCAGTATTTT. Protein product: CASSSARGSTDTQYF.

CDR3 residues: CASSYFGNIQYF. The CDR3, as DNA: TGTGCCAGCAGTTACTTCGGAAACATTCAGTACTTC. This rearrangement joins TRBV6-2 or TRBV6-3 to TRBJ2-4; D is unresolved. Germline loops: CDR1 MNHEY, CDR2 SVGEGT. The CDR3 has 12 amino acids. Deletions cut 1 base from V and 6 bases from J, with 4 bases between.

The chain joins TRBV20-1 to TRBJ1-6; a weak D match, TRBD1 (5 bases). The germline CDR1 and CDR2 sequences are DFQATT and SNEGSKA (reference sequence). V was trimmed by 3 bases and J by 11 bases, leaving 11 bases between them. This CDR3 spans 12 amino acids. The CDR3, as DNA: TGCAGTGCTAGTCAAGGGGAGACACCCCTCCACTTT. As protein: CSASQGETPLHF.

The chain links TRBV24-1 to TRBJ1-2, with a tentative D call TRBD1 (5 bases). The V end was cut by 6 bases, the J end by 5 bases, with 12 bases between. Germline lookup yields CDR1 KGHDR and CDR2 SFDVKD. The CDR3 runs to 13 residues. In nucleotides, the CDR3 is TGTGCCACCAGTTTCGCGGGGGATTATGGCTACACCTTC. Protein product: CATSFAGDYGYTF.

The genes are TRBV7-9 and TRBJ1-2, with D perhaps matching TRBD1 (6 bases). Germline V CDR1 and CDR2: SEHNR, FQNEAQ (reference sequence). CDR3 size: 15 residues. V gave up 4 bases and J gave up 4 bases, with 16 bases separating them. CDR3 bases: TGTGCCAGCAGCTCAGTCCTCCGGGACACCTATGGCTACACCTTC. Translating gives CASSSVLRDTYGYTF. Full variable domain (remainder filled in from reference TRBV7-9 and TRBJ1-2): DTGVSQNPRHKITKRGQNVTFRCDPISEHNRLYWYRQTLGQGPEFLTYFQNEAQLEKSRLLSDRFSAERPKGSFSTLEIQRTEQGDSAMYLCASSSVLRDTYGYTFGSGTRLTVV.

V usage is TRBV4-3 and J usage is TRBJ2-5; no reliable D call. This CDR3 is built from 13 residues. Per the germline V gene, CDR1 is LGHNA and CDR2 is YSLEER. Trimming shortened V by 0 bases and J by 2 bases, and 4 bases separated the two germline ends. CDR3 coding DNA: TGCGCCAGCAGCCAAGACAGACAAGAGACCCAGTACTTC. Amino acids: CASSQDRQETQYF.

The rearrangement uses TRBV27 and TRBJ1-3; a weak D match, TRBD1 (6 bases). V lost 5 bases, J lost 2 bases, and 13 bases lay in between. This CDR3 has 15 amino acids. Looked up from germline, CDR1 is MNHEY and CDR2 is SMNVEV (reference sequence). The CDR3 nucleotides read TGTGCCAGCAGTCGCACAGGGTCGCCTGGAAACACCATATATTTT. Protein product: CASSRTGSPGNTIYF.

This clonotype was seen a few times. The gene calls are TRBV5-1 and TRBJ1-6; D possibly corresponds to TRBD1 (5 bases). The CDR3 is 15 residues long. V was trimmed by 4 bases and J by 11 bases, leaving 19 bases between them. From germline, CDR1 is SGHRS and CDR2 YFSETQ. CDR3 DNA sequence: TGCGCCAGCAGCCCCCGAAACGACGACAGAACACCCCTCCACTTT. Protein sequence: CASSPRNDDRTPLHF.